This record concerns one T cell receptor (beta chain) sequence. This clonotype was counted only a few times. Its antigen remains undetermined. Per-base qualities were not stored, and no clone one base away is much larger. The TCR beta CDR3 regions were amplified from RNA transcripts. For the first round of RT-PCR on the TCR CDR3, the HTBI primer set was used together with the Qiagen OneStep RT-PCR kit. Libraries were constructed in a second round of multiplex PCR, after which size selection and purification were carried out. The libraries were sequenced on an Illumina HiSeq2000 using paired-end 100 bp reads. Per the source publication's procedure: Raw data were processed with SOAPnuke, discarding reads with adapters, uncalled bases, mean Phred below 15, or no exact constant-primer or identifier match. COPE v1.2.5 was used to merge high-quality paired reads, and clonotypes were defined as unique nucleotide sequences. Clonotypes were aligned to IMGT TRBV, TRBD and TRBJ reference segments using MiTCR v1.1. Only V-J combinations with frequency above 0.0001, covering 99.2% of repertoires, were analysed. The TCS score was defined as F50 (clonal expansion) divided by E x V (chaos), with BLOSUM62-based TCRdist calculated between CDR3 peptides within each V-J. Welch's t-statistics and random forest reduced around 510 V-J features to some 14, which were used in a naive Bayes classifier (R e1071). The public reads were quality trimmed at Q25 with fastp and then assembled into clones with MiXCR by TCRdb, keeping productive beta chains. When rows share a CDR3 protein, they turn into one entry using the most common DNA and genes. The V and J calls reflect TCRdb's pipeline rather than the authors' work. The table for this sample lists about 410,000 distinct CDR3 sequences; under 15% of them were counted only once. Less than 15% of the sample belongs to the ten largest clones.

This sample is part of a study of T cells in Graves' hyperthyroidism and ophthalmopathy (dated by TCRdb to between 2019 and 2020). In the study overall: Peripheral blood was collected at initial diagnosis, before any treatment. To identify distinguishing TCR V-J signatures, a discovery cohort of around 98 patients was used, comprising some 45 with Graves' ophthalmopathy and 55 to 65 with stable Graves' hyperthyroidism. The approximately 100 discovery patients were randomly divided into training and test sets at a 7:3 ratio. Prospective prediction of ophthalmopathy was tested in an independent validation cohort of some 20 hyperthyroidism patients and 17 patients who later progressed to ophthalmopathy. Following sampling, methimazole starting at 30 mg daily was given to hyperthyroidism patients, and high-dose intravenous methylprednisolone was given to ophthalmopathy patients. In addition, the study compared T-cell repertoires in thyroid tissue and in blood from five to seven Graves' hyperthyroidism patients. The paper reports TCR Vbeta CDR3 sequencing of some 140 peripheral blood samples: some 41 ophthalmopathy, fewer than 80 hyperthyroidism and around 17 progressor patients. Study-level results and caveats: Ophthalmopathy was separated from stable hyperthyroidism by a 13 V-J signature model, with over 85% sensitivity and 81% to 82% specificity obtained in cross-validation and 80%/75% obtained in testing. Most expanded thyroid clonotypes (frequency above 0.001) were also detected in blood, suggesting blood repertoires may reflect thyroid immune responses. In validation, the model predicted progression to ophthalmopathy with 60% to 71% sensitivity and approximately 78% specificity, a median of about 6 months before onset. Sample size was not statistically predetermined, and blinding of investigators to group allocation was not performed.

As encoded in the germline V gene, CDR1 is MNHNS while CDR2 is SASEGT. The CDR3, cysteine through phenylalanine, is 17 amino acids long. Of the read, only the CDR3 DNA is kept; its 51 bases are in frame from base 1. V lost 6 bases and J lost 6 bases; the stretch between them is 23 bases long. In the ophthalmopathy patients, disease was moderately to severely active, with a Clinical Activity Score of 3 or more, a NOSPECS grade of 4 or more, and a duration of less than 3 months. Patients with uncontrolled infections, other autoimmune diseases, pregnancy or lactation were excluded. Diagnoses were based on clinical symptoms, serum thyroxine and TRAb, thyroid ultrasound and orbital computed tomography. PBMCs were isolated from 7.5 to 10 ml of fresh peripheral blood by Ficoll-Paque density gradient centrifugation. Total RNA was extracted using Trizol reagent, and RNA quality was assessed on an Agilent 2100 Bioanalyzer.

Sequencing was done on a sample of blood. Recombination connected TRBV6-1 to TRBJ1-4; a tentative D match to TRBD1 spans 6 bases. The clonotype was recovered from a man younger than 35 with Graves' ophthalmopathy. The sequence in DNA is TGTGCCAGCAGAGGGGGACAAGGGGAATTGGTTTATGAAAAACTGTTTTTT. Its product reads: CASRGGQGELVYEKLFF.